Below are 19 T cell receptor beta chains sequenced from a single sample in a study of B cell selection in AIRE deficiency. TCRdb's table, derived via immunoSEQ multiplex PCR, lists solely in-frame clones and lacks some. The table lists 22,000 or so clones, more than 95% of them singletons. The sorted conventional CD4 T cells were gated as CD4+CD127+. What was sequenced was conventional CD4+ T cells sorted from PBMCs. The receptors were gathered from a human donor with AIRE deficiency.

The chain joins TRBV2 to TRBJ1-1; no reliable D call. Trimming stripped 4 bases from V and 5 bases from J, with 11 bases between. This CDR3 is built from 13 residues. Germline lookup yields CDR1 SNHLY and CDR2 FYNNEI. The CDR3, as DNA: TGTGCCAGCAGTGGGGGTCCGGGGACTGAAGCTTTCTTT. Translation gives CASSGGPGTEAFF.

The chain has TRBV7-2 and TRBJ2-7; D is perhaps TRBD1 (5 bases). Germline loops: CDR1 SGHTA, CDR2 FQGNSA. The V and J ends lost 1 base and 6 bases respectively, with 16 bases between them. The CDR3 extends over 15 amino acids. The CDR3 sequence is CASSLVGQGVGEQYF. CDR3 nucleotide sequence: TGTGCCAGCAGCTTAGTGGGGCAGGGTGTTGGCGAGCAGTACTTC.

The CDR3: CASSTTGVNIQYF. In DNA, the CDR3 is TGTGCCAGCAGCACGACAGGGGTAAACATTCAGTACTTC. The chain uses TRBV7-9 and TRBJ2-4; 8 nucleotides match TRBD1. CDR1 and CDR2 from the germline V gene are SEHNR and FQNEAQ (reference sequence). The V gene end was trimmed by 5 bases and the J gene end by 6 bases; junction bases not matched to a gene: 3. The CDR3 loop spans 13 amino acids.

The rearrangement links TRBV28 to TRBJ1-5; the D is unclear. The germline V gene has CDR1 MDHEN and CDR2 SYDVKM. Trimming shortened V by 8 bases and J by 0 bases, and 5 bases separated the two germline ends. The CDR3 loop spans 12 amino acids. CDR3 DNA sequence: TGTGCCAGCTTCGATAGCAATCAGCCCCAGCATTTT. Translation: CASFDSNQPQHF.

This clone was found once. This chain links TRBV5-1 with TRBJ1-2; D not certain. V lost 1 base and J 4 bases, leaving 17 bases between the germline ends. CDR3 length: 16 residues. Germline V gene sequence: CDR1 SGHRS, CDR2 YFSETQ. The CDR3: CASSLRSGPSSYGYTF. In DNA, the CDR3 is TGCGCCAGCAGCTTGCGGTCCGGTCCGAGCAGCTATGGCTACACCTTC. Drawing the rest from reference TRBV5-1 and TRBJ1-2, the complete variable domain is KAGVTQTPRYLIKTRGQQVTLSCSPISGHRSVSWYQQTPGQGLQFLFEYFSETQRNKGNFPGRFSGRQFSNSRSEMNVSTLELGDSALYLCASSLRSGPSSYGYTFGSGTRLTVV.

V gene TRBV11-2 combines with J gene TRBJ2-1, with D perhaps matching TRBD1 or TRBD2 (5 bases each). The CDR3 length is 15 residues. V was clipped by 0 bases and J by 4 bases, with 10 bases between them. The germline V gene encodes CDR1 SGHAT and CDR2 FQNNGV. In DNA form, the CDR3 reads TGTGCCAGCAGCTTAGAGGGACGGTATTACAATGAGCAGTTCTTC. Translating gives CASSLEGRYYNEQFF.

This rearrangement joins TRBV30 to TRBJ1-5; possibly TRBD1 for D (5 bases). V dropped 2 bases and J dropped 1 base, with 12 bases sitting between them. Germline CDR1 is GTSNPN and CDR2 is SVGIG (reference sequence). The CDR3 consists of 15 residues. CDR3 loop: CAWSRGMMSNQPQHF. As DNA, the CDR3 is TGTGCCTGGAGTCGGGGGATGATGAGCAATCAGCCCCAGCATTTT.

On this clone: One end of the junction varies from germline; a read error may be responsible. The chain recombines TRBV7-3 with TRBJ2-3, with D tentatively TRBD2 (5 bases). This CDR3 comprises 15 residues. From germline, CDR1 is SGHTA and CDR2 FQGTGA. DNA of the CDR3: TGCGCCAGCAGCCAAGTCCGGACGGGAACAGATACGCAGTATTTT. This codes for CASSQVRTGTDTQYF.

The gene calls are TRBV25-1 and TRBJ2-5; maybe TRBD2 (7 bases). Germline V gene sequence: CDR1 MGHDK, CDR2 SYGVNS. The CDR3 is 15 amino acids. Trimming removed 5 bases at V and 5 bases at J, with 18 bases between. This CDR3 is CASSPRRRGGETQYF. DNA for the CDR3: TGTGCCAGCAGTCCCCGACGCAGGGGAGGGGAGACCCAGTACTTC.

The chain combines TRBV19 with TRBJ1-6; D is unclear. CDR3 length: 14 residues. Germline lookup yields CDR1 LNHDA and CDR2 SQIVND (reference sequence). V was shortened by 7 bases and J by 9 bases, with 16 bases between the two germline ends. The CDR3, as DNA: TGTGCCAGTAACCAGAGCCTGCGGCCTTCACCCCTCCACTTT. It specifies CASNQSLRPSPLHF.

V gene TRBV7-2 combines with J gene TRBJ2-1; D is ambiguous. V lost 1 base and J lost 13, with 14 bases in between. This CDR3 contains 13 residues. Germline V gene data show CDR1 as SGHTA and CDR2 as FQGNSA. CDR3: CASSLESSPLQFF. CDR3 bases: TGTGCCAGCAGCTTAGAGAGTAGCCCTCTACAGTTCTTC.

J is TRBJ1-1 and V is TRBV7-9; D is possibly TRBD1 (6 bases). The V gene lost 5 bases and the J gene lost 1 base, with 23 bases spanning the gap. The germline CDR1 and CDR2 sequences are SEHNR and FQNEAQ (reference sequence). This CDR3 spans 18 amino acids. The CDR3 region is CASSRLSDLYRENTEAFF. The CDR3 DNA sequence: TGTGCCAGCAGCCGCCTAAGTGATTTGTACAGGGAGAACACTGAAGCTTTCTTT. The variable domain in full, with the rest retrieved from reference TRBV7-9 and TRBJ1-1, is DTGVSQNPRHKITKRGQNVTFRCDPISEHNRLYWYRQTLGQGPEFLTYFQNEAQLEKSRLLSDRFSAERPKGSFSTLEIQRTEQGDSAMYLCASSRLSDLYRENTEAFFGQGTRLTVV.

This sequence joins TRBV5-5 and TRBJ2-1; 8 bases fit TRBD2. CDR1 and CDR2 (germline): SGHKS, YYEKEE (reference sequence). The CDR3 extends over 15 amino acids. V dropped 7 bases and J dropped 1; count of bases not matched to a gene: 7. CDR3 DNA: TGTGCCAGCGGAGCGGGAGTCGCATCCTACAATGAGCAGTTCTTC. Its translation is CASGAGVASYNEQFF.

CDR3 in DNA: TGTGCCAGCTCACCAAACAGGGACACTGAAGCTTTCTTT. Protein sequence: CASSPNRDTEAFF. The chain links TRBV18 to TRBJ1-1; D is possibly TRBD1 (6 bases). The CDR3 is 13 residues long. V shed 2 bases and J shed 3 bases, with 7 bases lying between them. Germline-derived CDR1 and CDR2 are KGHSH and LQKENI.

The chain's CDR3 is CASSLAGTSGRAQYF. The DNA for the CDR3 is TGCGCCAGCAGCTTGGCCGGGACTAGCGGGAGGGCCCAGTACTTC. The chain links TRBV5-1 to TRBJ2-5, with 16 bases matching TRBD2. The germline V gene encodes CDR1 SGHRS and CDR2 YFSETQ. The junction had 2 bases not matched to a gene; V was cut back by 0 bases and J by 9 bases. CDR3 size: 15 residues.

The gene calls are TRBV4-2 and TRBJ1-2; no clear D gene. This CDR3 has 13 amino acids. V gave up 3 bases and J gave up 5 bases, with 10 bases separating them. Germline V lookup: CDR1 LGHNA, CDR2 YNFKEQ. The CDR3 DNA reads TGTGCCAGCAGCCAGCAGCGGGATTATGGCTACACCTTC. It specifies CASSQQRDYGYTF.

The CDR3: CASLGDTGELFF. CDR3 nucleotide sequence: TGTGCCAGTTTGGGGGACACCGGGGAGCTGTTTTTT. The chain joins TRBV9 to TRBJ2-2, with D tentatively TRBD1 or TRBD2 (5 bases each). Germline lookup yields CDR1 SGDLS and CDR2 YYNGEE. CDR3 size: 12 residues. V lost 8 bases and J 3 bases, leaving 8 bases between the germline ends.

The chain is built from TRBV4-1 and TRBJ2-3; 9 positions match TRBD2. The CDR3 sequence is 16 residues long. Germline loops: CDR1 MGHRA, CDR2 YSYEKL. Unmatched junction bases numbered 5, after V lost 1 base and J lost 3 bases. Here the CDR3 DNA reads TGCGCCAGCAGCCAAGGTAGTAGCGGGAGAACAGATACGCAGTATTTT. This encodes CASSQGSSGRTDTQYF.

The chain employs TRBV9 and TRBJ1-5; 7 bases match TRBD1. In germline, CDR1 is SGDLS, CDR2 YYNGEE. CDR3 length: 14 residues. V was clipped by 4 bases and J by 3 bases; unmatched bases: 4. For the CDR3, the DNA is TGTGCCAGCAGCAGGGGGCTGGTCAATCAGCCCCAGCATTTT. Translation gives CASSRGLVNQPQHF.